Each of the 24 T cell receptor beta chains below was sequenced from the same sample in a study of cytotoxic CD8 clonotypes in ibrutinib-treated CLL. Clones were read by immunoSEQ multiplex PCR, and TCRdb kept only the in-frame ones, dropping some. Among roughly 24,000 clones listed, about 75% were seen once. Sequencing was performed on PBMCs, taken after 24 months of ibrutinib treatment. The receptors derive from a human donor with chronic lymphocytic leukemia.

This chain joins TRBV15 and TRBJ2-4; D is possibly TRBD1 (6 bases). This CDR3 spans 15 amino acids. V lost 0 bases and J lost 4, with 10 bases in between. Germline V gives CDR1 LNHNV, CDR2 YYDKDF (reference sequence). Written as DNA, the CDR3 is TGTGCCACCAGCAGAGATCCGGGACAAAAAAACATTCAGTACTTC. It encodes CATSRDPGQKNIQYF.

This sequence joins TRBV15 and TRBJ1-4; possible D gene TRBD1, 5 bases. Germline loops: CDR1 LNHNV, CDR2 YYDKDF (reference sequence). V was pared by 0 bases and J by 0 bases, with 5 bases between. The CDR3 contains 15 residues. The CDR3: CATSRETATNEKLFF. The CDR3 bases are TGTGCCACCAGCAGAGAGACAGCAACTAATGAAAAACTGTTTTTT.

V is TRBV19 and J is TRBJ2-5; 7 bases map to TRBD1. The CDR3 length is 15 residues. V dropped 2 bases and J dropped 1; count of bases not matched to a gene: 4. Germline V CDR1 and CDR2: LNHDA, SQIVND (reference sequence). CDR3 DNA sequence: TGTGCCAGTAGTATAATAGGGACAGCCCAAGAGACCCAGTACTTC. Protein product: CASSIIGTAQETQYF.

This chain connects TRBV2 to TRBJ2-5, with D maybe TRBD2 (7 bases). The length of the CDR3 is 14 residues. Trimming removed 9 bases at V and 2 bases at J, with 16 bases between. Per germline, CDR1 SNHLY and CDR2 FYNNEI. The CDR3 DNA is TGTGCCAGACAGGGATTGGGGGGGCAAGAGACCCAGTACTTC. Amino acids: CARQGLGGQETQYF.

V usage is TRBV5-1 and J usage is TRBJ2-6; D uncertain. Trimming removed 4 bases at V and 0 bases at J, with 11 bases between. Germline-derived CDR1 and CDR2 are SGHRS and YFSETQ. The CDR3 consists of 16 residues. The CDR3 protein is CASSLVRASGANVLTF. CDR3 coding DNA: TGCGCCAGCAGCCTTGTACGGGCCTCTGGGGCCAACGTCCTGACTTTC.

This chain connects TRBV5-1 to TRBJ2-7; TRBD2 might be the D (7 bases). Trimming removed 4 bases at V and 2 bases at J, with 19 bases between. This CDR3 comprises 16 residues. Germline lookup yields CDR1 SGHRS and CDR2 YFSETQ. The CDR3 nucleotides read TGCGCCAGCAGCCGCTGGGGGGGGCCCGAGACCTACGAGCAGTACTTC. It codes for CASSRWGGPETYEQYF.

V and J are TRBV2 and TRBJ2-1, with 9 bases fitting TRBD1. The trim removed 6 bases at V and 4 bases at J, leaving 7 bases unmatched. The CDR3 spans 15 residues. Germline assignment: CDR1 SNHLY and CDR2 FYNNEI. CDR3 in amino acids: CASSHRTGEYNEQFF. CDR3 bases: TGTGCCAGCAGCCATAGGACAGGGGAATACAATGAGCAGTTCTTC.

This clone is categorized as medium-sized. The CDR3 loop is CASSQGGLGQPQHF. The CDR3 nucleotides are TGCGCCAGCAGCCAAGGGGGTTTAGGACAGCCCCAGCATTTT. V usage is TRBV4-1 and J usage is TRBJ1-5; D is undetermined. Germline CDR1 is MGHRA and CDR2 is YSYEKL. V lost 1 base and J lost 7, with 11 bases in between. The CDR3 runs 14 residues.

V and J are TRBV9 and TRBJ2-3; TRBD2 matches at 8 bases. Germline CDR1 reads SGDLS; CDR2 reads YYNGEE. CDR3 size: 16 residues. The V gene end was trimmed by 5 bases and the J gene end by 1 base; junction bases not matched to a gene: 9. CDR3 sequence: CASRGSGGLGTDTQYF. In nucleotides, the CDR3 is TGTGCCAGCAGGGGAAGCGGGGGATTAGGCACAGATACGCAGTATTTT.

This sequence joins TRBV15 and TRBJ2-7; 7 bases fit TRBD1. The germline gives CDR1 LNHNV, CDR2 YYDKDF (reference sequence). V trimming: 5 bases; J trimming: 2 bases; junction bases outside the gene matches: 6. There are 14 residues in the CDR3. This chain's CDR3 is CATSVYRGAYEQYF. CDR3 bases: TGTGCCACCAGCGTTTACAGGGGAGCCTACGAGCAGTACTTC.

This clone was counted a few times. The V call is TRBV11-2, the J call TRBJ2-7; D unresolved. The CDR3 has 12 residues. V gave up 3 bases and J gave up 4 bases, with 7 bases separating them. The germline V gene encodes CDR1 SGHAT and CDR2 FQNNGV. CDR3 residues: CASSFGKYEQYF. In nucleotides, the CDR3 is TGTGCCAGCAGCTTTGGGAAGTACGAGCAGTACTTC.

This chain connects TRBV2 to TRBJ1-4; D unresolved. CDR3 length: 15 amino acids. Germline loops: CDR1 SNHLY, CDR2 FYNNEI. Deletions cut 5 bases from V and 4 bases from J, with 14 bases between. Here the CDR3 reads CASSLRGLINEKLFF. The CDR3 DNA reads TGTGCCAGCAGTCTACGTGGACTGATTAATGAAAAACTGTTTTTT.

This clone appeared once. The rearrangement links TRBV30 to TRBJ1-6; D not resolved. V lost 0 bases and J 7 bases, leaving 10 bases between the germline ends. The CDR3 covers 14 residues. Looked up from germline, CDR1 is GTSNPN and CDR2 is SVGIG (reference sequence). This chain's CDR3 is CAWSVEGRNSPLHF. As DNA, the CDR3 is TGTGCCTGGAGTGTGGAAGGGAGGAATTCACCCCTCCACTTT.

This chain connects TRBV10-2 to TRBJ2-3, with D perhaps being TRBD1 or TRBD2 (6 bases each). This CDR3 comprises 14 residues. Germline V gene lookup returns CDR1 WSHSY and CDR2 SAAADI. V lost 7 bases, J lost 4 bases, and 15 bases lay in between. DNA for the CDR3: TGCGCCAGCACCCTTGGGGGGCTCGCAGATACGCAGTATTTT. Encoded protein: CASTLGGLADTQYF.

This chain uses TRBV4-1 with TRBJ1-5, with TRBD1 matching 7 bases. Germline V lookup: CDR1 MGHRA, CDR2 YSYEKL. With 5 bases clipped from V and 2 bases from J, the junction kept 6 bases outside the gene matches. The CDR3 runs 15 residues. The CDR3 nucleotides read TGCGCCAGCAGCTTGGGACAGACTCGCAATCAGCCCCAGCATTTT. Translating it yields CASSLGQTRNQPQHF.

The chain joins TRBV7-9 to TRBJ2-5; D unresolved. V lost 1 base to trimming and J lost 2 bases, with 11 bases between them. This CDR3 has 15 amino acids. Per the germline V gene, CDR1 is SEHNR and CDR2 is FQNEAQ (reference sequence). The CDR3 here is CASSLGAAFQETQYF. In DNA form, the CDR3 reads TGTGCCAGCAGCTTAGGGGCGGCTTTTCAAGAGACCCAGTACTTC.

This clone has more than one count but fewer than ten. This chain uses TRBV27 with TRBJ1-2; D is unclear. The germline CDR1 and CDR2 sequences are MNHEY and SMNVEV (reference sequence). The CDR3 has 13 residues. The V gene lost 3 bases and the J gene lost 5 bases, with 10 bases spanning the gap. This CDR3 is CASSFGSFYGYTF. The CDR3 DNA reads TGTGCCAGCAGTTTTGGCAGCTTTTATGGCTACACCTTC.

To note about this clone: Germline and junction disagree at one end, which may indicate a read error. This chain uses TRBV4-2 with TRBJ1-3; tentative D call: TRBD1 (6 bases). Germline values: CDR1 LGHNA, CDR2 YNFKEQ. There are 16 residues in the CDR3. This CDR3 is CASSQNTGNSGNTVYF. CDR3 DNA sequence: TGTGCCAGCAGCCAAAACACAGGGAACTCTGGAAACACCGTATATTTT.

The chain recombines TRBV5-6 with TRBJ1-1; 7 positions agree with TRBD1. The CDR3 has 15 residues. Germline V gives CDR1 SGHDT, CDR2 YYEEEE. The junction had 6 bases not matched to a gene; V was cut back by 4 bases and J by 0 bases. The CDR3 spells CASSPLTGMNTEAFF. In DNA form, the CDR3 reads TGTGCCAGCAGCCCTCTGACAGGGATGAACACTGAAGCTTTCTTT.

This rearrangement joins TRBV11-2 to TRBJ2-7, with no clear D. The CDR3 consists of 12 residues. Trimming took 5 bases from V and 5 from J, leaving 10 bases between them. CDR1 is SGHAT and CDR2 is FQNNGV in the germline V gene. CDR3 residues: CASSPLGNEQYF. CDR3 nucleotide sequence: TGTGCCAGCAGCCCCCTAGGAAACGAGCAGTACTTC.

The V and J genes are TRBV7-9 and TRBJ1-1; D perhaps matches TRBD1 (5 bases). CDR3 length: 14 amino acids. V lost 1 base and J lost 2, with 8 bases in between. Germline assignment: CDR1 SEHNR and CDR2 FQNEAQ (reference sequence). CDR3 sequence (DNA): TGTGCCAGCAGCTTAGTCGGGGGTAACACTGAAGCTTTCTTT. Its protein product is CASSLVGGNTEAFF.

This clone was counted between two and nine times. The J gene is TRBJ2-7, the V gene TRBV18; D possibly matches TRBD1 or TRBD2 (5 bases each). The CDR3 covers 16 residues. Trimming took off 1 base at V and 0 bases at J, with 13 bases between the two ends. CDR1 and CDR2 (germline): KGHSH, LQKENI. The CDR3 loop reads CASSPQGPGPSYEQYF. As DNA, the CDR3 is TGTGCCAGCTCACCACAGGGACCGGGACCCTCCTACGAGCAGTACTTC.

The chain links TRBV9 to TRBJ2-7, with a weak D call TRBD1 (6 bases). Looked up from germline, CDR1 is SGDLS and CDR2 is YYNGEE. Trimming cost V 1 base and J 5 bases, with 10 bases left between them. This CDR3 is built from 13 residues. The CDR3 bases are TGTGCCAGCAGCGTACAGGGGCTCGACGAGCAGTACTTC. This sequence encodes CASSVQGLDEQYF.

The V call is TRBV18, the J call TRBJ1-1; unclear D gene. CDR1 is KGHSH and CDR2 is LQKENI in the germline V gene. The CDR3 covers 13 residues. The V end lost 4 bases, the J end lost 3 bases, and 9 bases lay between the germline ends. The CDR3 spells CASSLGRDTEAFF. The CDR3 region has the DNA TGTGCCAGCTCACTGGGAAGGGACACTGAAGCTTTCTTT.